Each of the 20 T cell receptor beta chains below was sequenced from the same sample in a study of cytomegalovirus exposure and HLA in healthy donors. Vbeta (60) and Jbeta (13) primers were used in the PCR. Only in-frame clones appear in the TCRdb table, and some are missing; sequencing was by immunoSEQ multiplex PCR. The table has 90,000 or so clones, 80% seen once; the top ten hold around 32%. Sequencing was done on a sample of PBMCs. The source is a man aged 50 to 60 in good health and CMV-seropositive.

The chain recombines TRBV18 with TRBJ1-5; 9 nucleotides agree with TRBD1. Unmatched junction bases numbered 0, after V lost 3 bases and J lost 6 bases. Germline CDR1 reads KGHSH; CDR2 reads LQKENI. CDR3 length: 13 amino acids. The CDR3 region is CASSPDRGQPQHF. In nucleotides, the CDR3 is TGTGCCAGCTCACCGGACAGGGGTCAGCCCCAGCATTTT.

The chain employs TRBV9 and TRBJ2-5, with D perhaps matching TRBD1 (5 bases). CDR1 and CDR2 from the germline V gene are SGDLS and YYNGEE. The CDR3 contains 15 residues. V was trimmed by 3 bases and J by 2 bases, leaving 14 bases between them. CDR3 protein: CASSARSGRQETQYF. The DNA for the CDR3 is TGTGCCAGCAGCGCCCGGTCAGGGCGGCAAGAGACCCAGTACTTC.

The chain uses TRBV30 and TRBJ2-1; 8 bases agree with TRBD1. The ends lost 2 bases at V and 4 bases at J; junction bases unmatched: 10. This CDR3 comprises 16 residues. Per germline, CDR1 GTSNPN and CDR2 SVGIG (reference sequence). In DNA form, the CDR3 reads TGTGCCTGGAGTTCCGGGACAGGTGAATTTTACAATGAGCAGTTCTTC. The encoded protein is CAWSSGTGEFYNEQFF. The whole variable domain, filled in from reference TRBV30 and TRBJ2-1, reads SQTIHQWPATLVQPVGSPLSLECTVEGTSNPNLYWYRQAAGRGLQLLFYSVGIGQISSEVPQNLSASRPQDRQFILSSKKLLLSDSGFYLCAWSSGTGEFYNEQFFGPGTRLTVL.

CDR3 loop: CASRTRDFMEYF. In DNA, the CDR3 is TGTGCCAGCAGGACGCGGGACTTTATGGAGTACTTC. V usage is TRBV27 and J usage is TRBJ2-7; a possible D gene is TRBD2 (6 bases). V lost 6 bases, J lost 11 bases, and 17 bases lay in between. This CDR3 comprises 12 residues. Per the germline V gene, CDR1 is MNHEY and CDR2 is SMNVEV (reference sequence).

The chain is built from TRBV7-6 and TRBJ1-1; D unresolved. Trimming left V 6 bases short and J 0 bases short, with 11 bases between. Germline-derived CDR1 and CDR2 are SGHVS and FNYEAQ. The CDR3 has 14 amino acids. The CDR3 sequence is CASSLSVMNTEAFF. The CDR3, as DNA: TGTGCCAGCAGTCTTAGCGTTATGAACACTGAAGCTTTCTTT.

V gene TRBV5-1 combines with J gene TRBJ2-3; 7 bases map to TRBD2. V gave up 1 base and J gave up 7 bases; unmatched junction bases: 6. Per germline, CDR1 SGHRS and CDR2 YFSETQ. The CDR3 is 14 residues long. CDR3 residues: CASSLRGSGYTQYF. DNA of the CDR3: TGCGCCAGCAGCTTGAGGGGTAGCGGGTATACGCAGTATTTT. The whole variable domain, filled in from reference TRBV5-1 and TRBJ2-3, reads KAGVTQTPRYLIKTRGQQVTLSCSPISGHRSVSWYQQTPGQGLQFLFEYFSETQRNKGNFPGRFSGRQFSNSRSEMNVSTLELGDSALYLCASSLRGSGYTQYFGPGTRLTVL.

Concerning this clone itself: A junction boundary mismatches the germline segment, possibly from a read error. V gene TRBV5-1 combines with J gene TRBJ1-2, with TRBD1 identical over 8 bases. This CDR3 contains 14 residues. The germline gives CDR1 SGHRS, CDR2 YFSETQ. The CDR3 DNA follows: TGCACCAGCAGCTCTGGGACAGGCGTCTATGGCTACACCTTC. Amino acid sequence: CTSSSGTGVYGYTF.

V usage is TRBV5-6 and J usage is TRBJ2-1; D might be TRBD2 (6 bases). The CDR3 runs 12 residues. V lost 7 bases to trimming and J lost 7 bases, with 12 bases between them. Per germline, CDR1 SGHDT and CDR2 YYEEEE. The CDR3 nucleotides are TGTGCCAGCCAAAACCTAGCGAATGAGCAGTTCTTC. This sequence encodes CASQNLANEQFF.

In its sample, this clone was seen a few times. CDR3 in DNA: TGTGCCAGTAGTTCCGGGACAGGGGAGTATAGCAATCAGCCCCAGCATTTT. Protein sequence: CASSSGTGEYSNQPQHF. The chain couples TRBV19 to TRBJ1-5; the match to TRBD1 covers 10 bases. The CDR3 contains 17 residues. Germline lookup yields CDR1 LNHDA and CDR2 SQIVND (reference sequence). Trimming took 5 bases from V and 0 from J; bases not matched to a gene: 7.

The J gene is TRBJ1-2, the V gene TRBV5-1, with a tentative D call TRBD1 (6 bases). The germline CDR1 and CDR2 sequences are SGHRS and YFSETQ. Trimming removed 0 bases from V and 9 bases from J, with 18 bases in between. This CDR3 is built from 15 residues. This CDR3 reads CASSLGPRDTQRYTF. DNA of the CDR3: TGCGCCAGCAGCTTGGGGCCCCGGGACACCCAACGCTACACCTTC.

The chain is built from TRBV7-9 and TRBJ2-7, with TRBD2 matching 8 bases. This CDR3 region has 16 residues. The V gene's germline CDR1 is SEHNR and CDR2 FQNEAQ (reference sequence). The trim removed 5 bases at V and 1 base at J, leaving 10 bases unmatched. CDR3: CASSPPSGGGSYEQYF. Here the CDR3 DNA reads TGTGCCAGCAGCCCCCCCTCCGGGGGGGGTTCCTACGAGCAGTACTTC. Looking up the rest from reference TRBV7-9 and TRBJ2-7 gives the full variable domain: DTGVSQNPRHKITKRGQNVTFRCDPISEHNRLYWYRQTLGQGPEFLTYFQNEAQLEKSRLLSDRFSAERPKGSFSTLEIQRTEQGDSAMYLCASSPPSGGGSYEQYFGPGTRLTVT.

The rearrangement joins TRBV7-3 to TRBJ2-7, with 9 nucleotides matching TRBD1. CDR3 length: 14 residues. Germline CDR1 SGHTA, CDR2 FQGTGA. V lost 3 bases to trimming and J lost 5 bases; unmatched junction nucleotides: 5. CDR3 residues: CASSFRDRDDEQYF. For the CDR3, the DNA is TGTGCCAGCAGCTTCCGGGACAGGGATGACGAGCAGTACTTC.

As DNA, the CDR3 is TGTGCCAGCAGCTTAGGGGGGCGGCTACCCTACGAGCAGTACTTC. Translated, it gives CASSLGGRLPYEQYF. The chain joins TRBV7-9 to TRBJ2-7; possible D gene TRBD1, 6 bases. Trimming stripped 1 base from V and 2 bases from J, with 12 bases between. The CDR3 consists of 15 residues. Germline V gene lookup returns CDR1 SEHNR and CDR2 FQNEAQ (reference sequence).

The V call is TRBV4-1, the J call TRBJ2-1, with TRBD2 as a possible D gene (6 bases). The CDR3 covers 16 residues. Germline values: CDR1 MGHRA, CDR2 YSYEKL. V was clipped by 0 bases and J by 5 bases, with 14 bases between them. CDR3 bases: TGCGCCAGCAGCCAAGATAGGAGGGTGGGGGACAATGAGCAGTTCTTC. Its protein product is CASSQDRRVGDNEQFF.

The rearrangement uses TRBV30 and TRBJ2-5; D not certain. Per germline, CDR1 GTSNPN and CDR2 SVGIG (reference sequence). Trimming stripped 2 bases from V and 5 bases from J, with 3 bases between. The CDR3 has 10 amino acids. The CDR3: CAWSLETQYF. The CDR3 DNA is TGTGCCTGGAGTCTGGAGACCCAGTACTTC.

CDR3 amino acids: CASSRNEQFF. The CDR3 region has the DNA TGTGCCAGCTCCCGGAATGAGCAGTTCTTC. This chain joins TRBV2 and TRBJ2-1; D remains unclear. V shed 8 bases and J shed 7 bases, with 6 bases lying between them. The CDR3 is 10 residues long. CDR1 SNHLY and CDR2 FYNNEI come from the germline V gene.

Regarding this clone: Mismatch with germline at one junction end may stem from a read error. CDR3 amino acids: CASSLAGGPNSNEQYF. The CDR3 DNA is TGCGCCAGCAGCTTGGCGGGGGGACCTAACTCCAACGAGCAGTACTTC. The V call is TRBV5-1, the J call TRBJ2-7; 7 nucleotides line up with TRBD2. The CDR3 extends over 16 amino acids. Per the germline V gene, CDR1 is SGHRS and CDR2 is YFSETQ.

This clone is classed as medium-sized. This CDR3 reads CASSPGTSRAGELFF. The CDR3 nucleotides read TGTGCCAGTAGTCCGGGGACTTCCCGCGCCGGGGAGCTGTTTTTT. V gene TRBV19 combines with J gene TRBJ2-2; D may be TRBD2 (6 bases). Germline V gives CDR1 LNHDA, CDR2 SQIVND (reference sequence). This CDR3 spans 15 amino acids. The V end was cut by 5 bases, the J end by 6 bases, with 16 bases between. Supplemented by reference TRBV19 and TRBJ2-2, the full variable domain reads DGGITQSPKYLFRKEGQNVTLSCEQNLNHDAMYWYRQDPGQGLRLIYYSQIVNDFQKGDIAEGYSVSREKKESFPLTVTSAQKNPTAFYLCASSPGTSRAGELFFGEGSRLTVL.

This chain joins TRBV2 and TRBJ2-2; TRBD2 aligns across 9 bases. The CDR3 contains 16 residues. Germline CDR1 and CDR2: SNHLY and FYNNEI. The V segment lost 8 bases and the J segment 5 bases; nucleotides outside the gene matches: 12. The DNA of the CDR3 is TGTGCCAGCGGGACTAGCAGGAGTAGGGGTACCGGGGAGCTGTTTTTT. Its translation: CASGTSRSRGTGELFF.

The rearrangement joins TRBV7-2 to TRBJ2-7; D is possibly TRBD1 (6 bases). Trimming removed 5 bases at V and 6 bases at J, with 14 bases between. Germline CDR1 SGHTA, CDR2 FQGNSA. This CDR3 contains 13 residues. This CDR3 is CASSDGTFGEQYF. CDR3 DNA sequence: TGTGCCAGCAGCGACGGGACATTCGGCGAGCAGTACTTC.